This T cell receptor beta chain stems from a study of blood T cell repertoires in COVID-19. In the authors' workflow: Amplification with reference gene primers provided the estimates of nucleated cell counts. Assay: immunoSEQ multiplex PCR; the TCRdb copy retains only in-frame clones and omits some. V and J calls and clone size are as listed in that table; D and trimming were resolved from the DNA. The table shows about 140,000 clones, with over 65% occurring only once. The V end lost 6 bases, the J end lost 4 bases, and 18 bases lay between the germline ends. Per the germline V gene, CDR1 is MGHDK and CDR2 is SYGVNS. This CDR3 region has 15 residues.

The source is a woman of 80 years or more with active or convalescent COVID-19. The chain is built from TRBV25-1 and TRBJ1-2, with TRBD1 as a possible D gene (5 bases). Sequenced sample: peripheral blood. This chain's CDR3 is CASSHLLTGIYGYTF. The CDR3 DNA reads as TGTGCCAGCAGCCACCTTCTCACAGGAATCTATGGCTACACCTTC.